The 5 T cell receptor beta chains listed next were all sequenced from one sample in a study of T-cell memory formation after mild COVID-19. TCRdb fed the 5' RACE reads into MiXCR, producing one record per CDR3 protein. The data show fewer than 150,000 distinct CDR3 sequences, approximately 17% seen once. The sample taken for sequencing was PBMCs or a T cell subset sorted from them (not recorded which). The receptors derive from a man between 18 and 29 years old who had mild COVID-19 (a few samples of this study predate the infection). Cell type and time point are not known.

This clonotype was counted ten times or more. J is TRBJ2-3 and V is TRBV6-5; 10 bases align to TRBD1. V dropped 7 bases and J dropped 3; count of bases not matched to a gene: 7. The CDR3 totals 15 residues. The germline V gene encodes CDR1 MNHEY and CDR2 SVGAGI. The CDR3 reads CASKDRGWGTDTQYF. CDR3 DNA: TGTGCCAGCAAGGACAGGGGGTGGGGAACAGATACGCAGTATTTT.

The V and J genes are TRBV7-9 and TRBJ2-4, with 8 bases lining up with TRBD1. Per germline, CDR1 SEHNR and CDR2 FQNEAQ (reference sequence). Losses at the gene ends were 1 base for V and 5 bases for J; bases not matched to a gene: 7. The CDR3 has 16 residues. In DNA, the CDR3 is TGTGCCAGCAGCTTAGGTGACAGGGGCCGCCAAAACATTCAGTACTTC. Translation: CASSLGDRGRQNIQYF.

This clonotype was seen a few times. The chain has TRBV7-8 and TRBJ1-5, with D perhaps matching TRBD1 (5 bases). Trimming left V 0 bases short and J 5 bases short, with 11 bases between. This CDR3 contains 15 residues. Germline CDR1 reads SGHVS; CDR2 reads FQNEAQ. The CDR3 bases are TGTGCCAGCAGCTTAGCAGGGACCGGGGATCAGCCCCAGCATTTT. Residues: CASSLAGTGDQPQHF.

This clonotype occurred a few times. The V gene is TRBV5-4, the J gene TRBJ1-6; a weak D match, TRBD1 (5 bases). Germline CDR1 is SGHNT and CDR2 is YYREEE (reference sequence). This CDR3 comprises 14 residues. V was trimmed by 3 bases and J by 11 bases, leaving 15 bases between them. Here the CDR3 reads CASSSQGMRTPLHF. In DNA, the CDR3 is TGTGCCAGCAGCTCCCAGGGAATGAGGACACCCCTCCACTTT.

V is TRBV2 and J is TRBJ2-1; tentatively, D is TRBD2 (5 bases). Germline lookup yields CDR1 SNHLY and CDR2 FYNNEI. The CDR3 is 16 residues long. Trimming stripped 8 bases from V and 2 bases from J, with 19 bases between. The CDR3 DNA reads TGTGCCAGCCTGTTGAGGACTGGGCGCCCCTACAATGAGCAGTTCTTC. As protein: CASLLRTGRPYNEQFF.